A selection of T cell receptor beta chains follows, all from one sample in a study of molecular identifiers for immune sequencing clone quantification. TCRdb used MiXCR to reprocess the PCR reads, holding one entry per CDR3 protein. The repertoire holds about 300,000 distinct CDR3 sequences, with about 21% as singletons. Material for sequencing was naive CD8+ T cells from blood, with Jurkat cell RNA spiked in. These TCRs come from a human donor in good health. Some libraries in this study had Jurkat cell RNA spiked in. Both conserved end residues are part of each CDR3. D genes are given only for firm matches. For some rows the clone size is stated as once, few or many, or as a class when expanded; others skip it.

>TRBD1|-|TRBV7-6|TRBJ2-7
CASSFETGAWEQYF
TGTGCCAGCAGCTTCGAGACAGGGGCATGGGAGCAGTACTTC
>-|-|TRBV4-3|TRBJ2-7
CASSQESGYEQYF
TGCGCCAGCAGCCAAGAATCGGGTTACGAGCAGTACTTC
>-|-|TRBV3-1|TRBJ2-2
CASSQGNSPISNTGELFF
TGTGCCAGCAGCCAAGGCAATAGTCCAATTTCGAACACCGGGGAGCTGTTTTTT
>-|-|TRBV29-1|TRBJ1-4
CSAAAGTNEKLFF
TGCAGCGCCGCCGCAGGGACTAATGAAAAACTGTTTTTT
>-|many|TRBV20-1|TRBJ2-2
CSARDPDRNTGELFF
TGCAGTGCTAGAGACCCGGACAGGAACACCGGGGAGCTGTTTTTT
>TRBD2|many|TRBV30|TRBJ2-3
CAWSLAGGKADTQYF
TGTGCCTGGAGTTTAGCGGGGGGCAAGGCCGATACGCAGTATTTT
>TRBD2|few|TRBV4-2|TRBJ2-1
CASSPSSGIAGGLYHEQFF
TGTGCCAGCAGCCCAAGTTCCGGTATAGCGGGAGGGTTATATCATGAGCAGTTCTTC
>TRBD1|many|TRBV9|TRBJ1-5
CASGQDNSNQPQHF
TGTGCCAGCGGACAGGACAATAGCAATCAGCCCCAGCATTTT
>TRBD2|many|TRBV12-3/TRBV12-4|TRBJ2-1
CASSSLAGGGNEQFF
TGTGCCAGCAGCTCACTAGCGGGAGGGGGGAATGAGCAGTTCTTC
>-|many|TRBV28|TRBJ2-7
CASTRLSLSYEQYF
TGTGCCAGCACCCGGCTCTCTCTATCCTACGAGCAGTACTTC
>TRBD1|-|TRBV30|TRBJ2-7
CAWGGDRGPDLITYEQYF
TGTGCCTGGGGGGGGGACAGGGGGCCCGACCTCATTACCTACGAGCAGTACTTC
>-|few|TRBV19|TRBJ2-3
CASSIGVGQPDTQYF
TGTGCCAGTAGTATAGGGGTAGGTCAACCAGATACGCAGTATTTT
>-|-|TRBV2|TRBJ1-1
CASSLSPSNMNTEALF
TGTGCCAGCAGTCTCTCCCCAAGTAACATGAACACTGAAGCTCTCTTT